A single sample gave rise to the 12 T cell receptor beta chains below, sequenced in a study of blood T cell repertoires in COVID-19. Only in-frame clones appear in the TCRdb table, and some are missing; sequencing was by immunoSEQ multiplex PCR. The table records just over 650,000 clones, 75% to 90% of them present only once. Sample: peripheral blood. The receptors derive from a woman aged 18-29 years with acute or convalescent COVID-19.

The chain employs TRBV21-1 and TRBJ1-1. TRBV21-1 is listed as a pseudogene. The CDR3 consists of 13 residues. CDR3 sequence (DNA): TGTGCCAGCAGCAAAGCGCTAGGTCCCGAAGCTTTCTTT. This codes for CASSKALGPEAFF.

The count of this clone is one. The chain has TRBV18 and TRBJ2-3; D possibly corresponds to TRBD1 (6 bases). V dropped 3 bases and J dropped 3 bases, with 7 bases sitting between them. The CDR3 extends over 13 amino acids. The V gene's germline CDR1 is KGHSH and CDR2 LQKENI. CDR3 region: CASSPGQTDTQYF. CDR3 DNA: TGTGCCAGCTCACCCGGACAGACAGATACGCAGTATTTT.

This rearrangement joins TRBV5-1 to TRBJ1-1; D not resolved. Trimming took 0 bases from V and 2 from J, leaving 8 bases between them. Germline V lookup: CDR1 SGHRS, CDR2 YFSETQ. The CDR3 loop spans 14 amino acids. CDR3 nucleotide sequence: TGCGCCAGCAGCTTGGGAGCCTTTAACACTGAAGCTTTCTTT. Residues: CASSLGAFNTEAFF. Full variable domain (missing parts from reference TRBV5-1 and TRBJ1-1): KAGVTQTPRYLIKTRGQQVTLSCSPISGHRSVSWYQQTPGQGLQFLFEYFSETQRNKGNFPGRFSGRQFSNSRSEMNVSTLELGDSALYLCASSLGAFNTEAFFGQGTRLTVV.

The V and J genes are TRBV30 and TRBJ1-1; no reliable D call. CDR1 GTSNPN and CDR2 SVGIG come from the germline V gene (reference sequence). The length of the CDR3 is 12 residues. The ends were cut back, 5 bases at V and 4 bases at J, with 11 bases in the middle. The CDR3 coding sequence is TGTGCCTGGTCCGGGGTCGGCACTGAAGCTTTCTTT. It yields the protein CAWSGVGTEAFF.

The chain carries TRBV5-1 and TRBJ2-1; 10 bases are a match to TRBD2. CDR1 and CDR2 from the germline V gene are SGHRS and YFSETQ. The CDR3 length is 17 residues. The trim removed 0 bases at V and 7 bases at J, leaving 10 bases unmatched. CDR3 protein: CASSLEPLAGEVNEQFF. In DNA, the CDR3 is TGCGCCAGCAGCTTGGAGCCCCTAGCGGGGGAGGTGAATGAGCAGTTCTTC.

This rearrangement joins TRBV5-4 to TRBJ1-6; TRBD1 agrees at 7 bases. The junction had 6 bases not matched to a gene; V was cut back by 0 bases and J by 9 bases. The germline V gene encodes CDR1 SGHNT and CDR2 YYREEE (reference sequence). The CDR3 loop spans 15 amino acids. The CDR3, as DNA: TGTGCCAGCAGCTTGGAGCCAGGGGGGATTTCACCCCTCCACTTT. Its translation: CASSLEPGGISPLHF. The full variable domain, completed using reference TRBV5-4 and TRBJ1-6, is ETGVTQSPTHLIKTRGQQVTLRCSSQSGHNTVSWYQQALGQGPQFIFQYYREEENGRGNFPPRFSGLQFPNYSSELNVNALELDDSALYLCASSLEPGGISPLHFGNGTRLTVT.

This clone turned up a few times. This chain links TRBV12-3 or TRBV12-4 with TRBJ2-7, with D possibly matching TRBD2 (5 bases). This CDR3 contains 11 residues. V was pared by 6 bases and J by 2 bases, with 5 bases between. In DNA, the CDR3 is TGTGCCAGCAGCGGGGCCTACGAGCAGTACTTC. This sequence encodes CASSGAYEQYF.

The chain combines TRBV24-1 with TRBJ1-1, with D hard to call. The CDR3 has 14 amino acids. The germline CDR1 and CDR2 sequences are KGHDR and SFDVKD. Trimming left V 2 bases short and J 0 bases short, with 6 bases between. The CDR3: CATSDYEVNTEAFF. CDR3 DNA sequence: TGTGCCACCAGTGATTATGAGGTGAACACTGAAGCTTTCTTT.

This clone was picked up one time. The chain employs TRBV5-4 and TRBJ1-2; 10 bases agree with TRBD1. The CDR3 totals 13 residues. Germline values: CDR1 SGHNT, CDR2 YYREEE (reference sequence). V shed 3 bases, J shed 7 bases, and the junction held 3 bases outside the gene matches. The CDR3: CASSWGTGVGYTF. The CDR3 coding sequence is TGTGCCAGCAGCTGGGGGACAGGGGTTGGCTACACCTTC.

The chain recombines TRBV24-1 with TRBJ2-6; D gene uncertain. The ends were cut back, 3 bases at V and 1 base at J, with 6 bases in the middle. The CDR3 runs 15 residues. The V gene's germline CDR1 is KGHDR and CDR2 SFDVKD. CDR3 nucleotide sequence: TGTGCCACCAGTGATGAGTCATCTGGGGCCAACGTCCTGACTTTC. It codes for CATSDESSGANVLTF.

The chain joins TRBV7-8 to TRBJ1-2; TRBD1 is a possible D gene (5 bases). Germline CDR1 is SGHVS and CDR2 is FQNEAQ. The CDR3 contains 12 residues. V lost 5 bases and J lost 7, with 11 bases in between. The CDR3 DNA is TGTGCCAGCAGCCAGGACAATGCTGGCTACACCTTC. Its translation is CASSQDNAGYTF. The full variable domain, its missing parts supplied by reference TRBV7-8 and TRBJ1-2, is GAGVSQSPRYKVAKRGQDVALRCDPISGHVSLFWYQQALGQGPEFLTYFQNEAQLDKSGLPSDRFFAERPEGSVSTLKIQRTQQEDSAVYLCASSQDNAGYTFGSGTRLTVV.

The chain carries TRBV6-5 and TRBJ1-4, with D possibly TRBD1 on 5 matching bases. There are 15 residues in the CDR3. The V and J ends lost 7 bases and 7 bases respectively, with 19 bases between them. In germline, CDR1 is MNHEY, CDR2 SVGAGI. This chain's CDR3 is CASIPRPGLGEKLFF. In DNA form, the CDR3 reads TGTGCCAGCATCCCTCGCCCAGGGCTCGGTGAAAAACTGTTTTTT.